The clone carrying this TCR beta chain has just one count. This specimen comes from a study of PD-L1 blockade in urothelial cancer. About the research overall: Patients took up atezolizumab in the mid-2010s at 1,200 mg intravenously every 3 weeks. At 6 weeks and at 3 weeks (second dose) after treatment start, blood was analyzed. T cells numbered a median of approximately 130,000 in the blood samples.

Trimming removed 5 bases from V and 8 bases from J, with 19 bases in between. Looked up from germline, CDR1 is SEHNR and CDR2 is FQNEAQ (reference sequence). The CDR3 covers 15 residues. Clones were sequenced by immunoSEQ multiplex PCR, and TCRdb holds only the in-frame ones, with some missing. The sample contains roughly 62,000 clones, over 75% of which appear only once. Each individual provided 1 to 8 samples (taken pretreatment and on-treatment). This chain links TRBV7-9 with TRBJ2-4, with TRBD2 as a possible D gene (7 bases). The TCR originated in a man between 65 and 80 years old with urothelial cancer. The sample consisted of PBMCs, taken around atezolizumab (anti-PD-L1) treatment. The CDR3 bases are TGTGCCAGCAGCGCAGGGGTAGGGGCGGGGGACATTCAGTACTTC. Its translation is CASSAGVGAGDIQYF.